The 17 T cell receptor beta chains below come from one sample, sequenced in a study of patients and donors after allogeneic stem cell transplantation. Via MiXCR, TCRdb re-called the RT-PCR reads, giving one row per CDR3 protein. The table records roughly 200,000 distinct CDR3 sequences, 35% to 45% of them present only once. The sample was blood, either unsorted or a sorted T cell fraction (not recorded which). The receptors were sampled from a human donor who was either an allogeneic HSCT recipient or a stem cell or donor lymphocyte infusion donor (not recorded which). It is not recorded whose cells these are; they may come from a transplant donor.

The chain links TRBV7-3 to TRBJ2-1, with D possibly TRBD2 on 6 matching bases. CDR3 length: 15 amino acids. Germline-derived CDR1 and CDR2 are SGHTA and FQGTGA. V lost 2 bases, J lost 2 bases, and 10 bases lay in between. CDR3 residues: CASSLGGKAYNEQFF. In nucleotides, the CDR3 is TGTGCCAGCAGCTTAGGGGGGAAGGCCTACAATGAGCAGTTCTTC. Looking up the rest from reference TRBV7-3 and TRBJ2-1 gives the full variable domain: GAGVSQTPSNKVTEKGKYVELRCDPISGHTALYWYRQSLGQGPEFLIYFQGTGAADDSGLPNDRFFAVRPEGSVSTLKIQRTERGDSAVYLCASSLGGKAYNEQFFGPGTRLTVL.

The genes are TRBV4-1 and TRBJ1-1, with D maybe TRBD1 (5 bases). This CDR3 has 15 amino acids. Deletions cut 0 bases from V and 7 bases from J, with 15 bases between. The germline CDR1 and CDR2 sequences are MGHRA and YSYEKL. This CDR3 reads CASSQDRARRGEAFF. CDR3 coding DNA: TGCGCCAGCAGCCAAGACAGGGCGAGGAGGGGTGAAGCTTTCTTT.

This clonotype turned up a few times. CDR3 loop: CSANDRSTNEKLFF. Here the CDR3 DNA reads TGCAGTGCTAATGACCGTTCAACTAATGAAAAACTGTTTTTT. The chain links TRBV20-1 to TRBJ1-4; D gene uncertain. The CDR3 is 14 residues long. Trimming pared 4 bases from V and 0 bases from J, leaving 9 bases between. Germline V gene lookup returns CDR1 DFQATT and CDR2 SNEGSKA (reference sequence).

V usage is TRBV9 and J usage is TRBJ1-1, with D maybe TRBD1 (6 bases). The CDR3 consists of 18 residues. The V end lost 4 bases, the J end lost 1 base, and 23 bases lay between the germline ends. The V gene's germline CDR1 is SGDLS and CDR2 YYNGEE. In DNA form, the CDR3 reads TGTGCCAGCAGCTCTCGAGCCGGGTCTACAGGGAGGAACACTGAAGCTTTCTTT. This translates into CASSSRAGSTGRNTEAFF. Filled out from reference TRBV9 and TRBJ1-1, the complete variable domain reads DSGVTQTPKHLITATGQRVTLRCSPRSGDLSVYWYQQSLDQGLQFLIQYYNGEERAKGNILERFSAQQFPDLHSELNLSSLELGDSALYFCASSSRAGSTGRNTEAFFGQGTRLTVV.

The chain has TRBV28 and TRBJ2-1; D ambiguous. V was clipped by 3 bases and J by 6 bases, with 9 bases between them. Germline CDR1 and CDR2: MDHEN and SYDVKM. This CDR3 has 13 amino acids. The DNA for the CDR3 is TGTGCCAGCAGTTTGGGAATGGTCAATGAGCAGTTCTTC. It codes for CASSLGMVNEQFF.

This clonotype occurred a few times. The CDR3 DNA reads as TGTGCCAGCAGACAGGGGGCGGCAGATACGCAGTATTTT. Protein: CASRQGAADTQYF. The V and J genes are TRBV12-3 or TRBV12-4 and TRBJ2-3, with 9 bases that match TRBD1. V shed 6 bases and J 4 bases; nucleotides not matched to a gene: 2. There are 13 residues in the CDR3.

CDR3 region: CASSEGGYQPQHF. The CDR3 DNA reads as TGTGCCAGCAGTGAAGGAGGGTATCAGCCCCAGCATTTT. The rearrangement joins TRBV25-1 to TRBJ1-5; D is undetermined. The V end was cut by 2 bases, the J end by 5 bases, with 7 bases between. Germline assignment: CDR1 MGHDK and CDR2 SYGVNS. The CDR3 sequence is 13 residues long. Based on the CDR3 plus reference TRBV25-1 and TRBJ1-5, the full variable domain is EADIYQTPRYLVIGTGKKITLECSQTMGHDKMYWYQQDPGMELHLIHYSYGVNSTEKGDLSSESTVSRIRTEHFPLTLESARPSHTSQYLCASSEGGYQPQHFGDGTRLSIL.

CDR3 coding DNA: TGCAGCGGCGGGACTAGCGGGCCCAGCACAGATACGCAGTATTTT. Residues: CSGGTSGPSTDTQYF. The chain employs TRBV29-1 and TRBJ2-3; 12 bases line up with TRBD2. CDR1 and CDR2 (germline): SQVTM, ANQGSEA. The CDR3 extends over 15 amino acids. V dropped 7 bases and J dropped 0; count of bases not matched to a gene: 5.

J is TRBJ1-2 and V is TRBV3-1, with 9 bases identical to TRBD1. Trimming took 0 bases from V and 4 from J; bases not matched to a gene: 3. The CDR3 is made up of 15 amino acids. CDR1 is LGHDT, CDR2 YNNKEL, per germline (reference sequence). The CDR3 DNA sequence: TGTGCCAGCAGCCAAGAAGGGACAGGGCGCTATGGCTACACCTTC. This sequence encodes CASSQEGTGRYGYTF.

The rearrangement joins TRBV29-1 to TRBJ1-1, with D uncertain. The CDR3 loop spans 14 amino acids. CDR1 SQVTM and CDR2 ANQGSEA come from the germline V gene. The germline V and J ends were trimmed by 0 bases and 6 bases, with 14 bases remaining between them. In nucleotides, the CDR3 is TGCAGCGTTGAAGATCGGCGGGTAGGGTCTGAAGCTTTCTTT. Translation: CSVEDRRVGSEAFF.

A few counts support this clonotype. This chain connects TRBV5-6 to TRBJ2-1, with D perhaps matching TRBD1 (5 bases). Looked up from germline, CDR1 is SGHDT and CDR2 is YYEEEE. Deletions cut 3 bases from V and 6 bases from J, with 19 bases between. CDR3 size: 16 residues. The CDR3 coding sequence is TGTGCCAGCAGCTCGCTAGTTAAGGGGCTAGTCAATGAGCAGTTCTTC. It yields the protein CASSSLVKGLVNEQFF.

The genes are TRBV25-1 and TRBJ1-2; D is perhaps TRBD1 (6 bases). Looked up from germline, CDR1 is MGHDK and CDR2 is SYGVNS. CDR3 size: 13 residues. The V end lost 3 bases, the J end lost 8 bases, and 13 bases lay between the germline ends. The DNA for the CDR3 is TGTGCCAGCAGTGATCGTGACAGGCTCGGCTACACCTTC. Residues: CASSDRDRLGYTF.

The V and J genes are TRBV6-2 or TRBV6-3 and TRBJ1-5; weak D call: TRBD1 (6 bases). V lost 8 bases and J lost 5, with 13 bases in between. Per the germline V gene, CDR1 is MNHEY and CDR2 is SVGEGT. The CDR3 extends over 13 amino acids. The CDR3 region is CASALQGYQPQHF. CDR3 bases: TGTGCCAGCGCCCTACAGGGTTATCAGCCCCAGCATTTT.

This clonotype was counted at least ten times. An end of the junction does not agree with germline; a read error may underlie this. This chain links TRBV5-1 with TRBJ1-2, with D unresolved. Germline loops: CDR1 SGHRS, CDR2 YFSETQ. The CDR3 is made up of 11 amino acids. CDR3 coding DNA: TGTGCCAGCAGCTTAGGGAGTGGCTACACCTTC. Its protein product is CASSLGSGYTF.

Comment on this clonotype: Just one base apart from a much larger clone, this may be a read error. This CDR3 is missing its conserved last phenylalanine or tryptophan, likely due to a read error. This rearrangement joins TRBV14 to TRBJ1-6; D is undetermined. Trimming took off 1 base at V and 7 bases at J, with 8 bases between the two ends. Germline CDR1 and CDR2: SGHDN and FVKESK. The CDR3 runs to 14 residues. In DNA form, the CDR3 reads TGTGCCAGCAGCCAAGGGCAAGGGAATTCACCCCTCCACTAT. Translating it yields CASSQGQGNSPLHY.

V and J are TRBV12-3 or TRBV12-4 and TRBJ2-1, with D possibly TRBD2 on 5 matching bases. The CDR3 spans 14 residues. Trimming left V 7 bases short and J 3 bases short, with 13 bases between. The CDR3 loop is CASTLSGFYNEQFF. CDR3 DNA sequence: TGTGCCAGCACCCTATCGGGATTCTACAATGAGCAGTTCTTC.

The CDR3 spells CASSPAYRYTF. CDR3 in DNA: TGTGCCAGCAGCCCGGCCTATCGTTACACCTTC. The chain links TRBV7-2 to TRBJ1-2; D unclear. Per the germline V gene, CDR1 is SGHTA and CDR2 is FQGNSA. This CDR3 comprises 11 residues. V was shortened by 5 bases and J by 11 bases, with 12 bases between the two germline ends.